The clone carrying this T cell receptor beta chain was recorded a few times. Its antigen remains unknown. The length of the CDR3 is 15 residues. Germline trimming cut 6 bases from V and 0 bases from J; bases unmatched to any gene: 9. CDR1 SGHRS and CDR2 YFSETQ come from the germline V gene. The hyperthyroidism patients had all been newly diagnosed, and their disease duration was under 2 months. Their ages ranged from 18 to 65 years. Diagnoses rested on clinical symptoms, serum thyroxine and TRAb, thyroid ultrasound and orbital computed tomography. It was RNA transcripts that yielded the amplified TCR beta CDR3 regions. RT-PCR in the first round (using the HTBI primer set) targeted the TCR CDR3. TCRdb re-analysed the multiplex PCR reads in MiXCR, keeping a single row per CDR3 protein. The data hold around 350,000 distinct CDR3 sequences, with around a sixth observed a single time. The data derive from a study of T cells in Graves' hyperthyroidism and ophthalmopathy. Study summary: Peripheral blood sampling occurred at initial diagnosis, before any treatment. General study points: Ophthalmopathy was told apart from stable hyperthyroidism by a 13 V-J model.

This clonotype was obtained from a young woman with Graves' hyperthyroidism that later progressed to Graves' ophthalmopathy. The gene calls are TRBV5-1 and TRBJ2-7; 7 bases match TRBD1. Sequencing was done on a sample of blood. The CDR3 nucleotides read TGCGCCAGCACCCCTGACAGGGTCGGCTCCTACGAGCAGTACTTC. This encodes CASTPDRVGSYEQYF.